This TCR beta chain was recovered during a study of blood T cell repertoires in COVID-19. The wider study: Acute and convalescent COVID-19 samples came from the United States, Italy and Spain. T cells, B-cell-depleted T cells, or PBMCs provided the cDNA or gDNA that served as material.

In the source study's methods: Reference gene primer amplification yielded estimated nucleated cell counts. The assay was immunoSEQ multiplex PCR, and TCRdb's table has in-frame clones only and misses some. The DNA gave D and trimming, while V, J and clone size come from that table. The table includes 140,000 to 150,000 clones, around 86% detected once. This CDR3 has 15 amino acids. Trimming pared 0 bases from V and 0 bases from J, leaving 8 bases between. The germline V gene encodes CDR1 MGHRA and CDR2 YSYEKL. This clonotype originated in an elderly man with acute or convalescent COVID-19. This chain connects TRBV4-1 to TRBJ1-1; D is perhaps TRBD1 (5 bases). The sequenced sample was peripheral blood. The CDR3 nucleotides are TGCGCCAGCAGCCAAGATCGGGGGGTGAACACTGAAGCTTTCTTT. This codes for CASSQDRGVNTEAFF.